The clone carrying this T cell receptor (beta chain) was picked up many times. Its antigen is unknown. TCRdb reanalysed the 5' RACE reads using MiXCR and keeps one entry per CDR3 protein. The table includes tens of thousands of distinct CDR3 sequences, 3% to 4.5% detected once. The data belong to a study of neurological immune-mediated disorders. Overall study results and limits: Among expanded clones, no CDR3 amino acid sequences were shared across subjects, a pattern suggesting private repertoires in all groups. When repertoires were grouped phylogenetically, those of 18 of 34 multiple sclerosis patients fell into one related-CDR3 cluster, a possible signature.

Germline assignment: CDR1 ENHRY and CDR2 SYGVKD. The junction had 5 bases not matched to a gene; V was cut back by 0 bases and J by 2 bases. The CDR3 has 17 amino acids. What was sequenced was CD4+ T cells from blood. The J gene is TRBJ1-5, the V gene TRBV10-3, with 9 nucleotides matching TRBD1. The receptor's source is a woman aged 40 to 55 with multiple sclerosis. The CDR3 DNA sequence: TGTGCCATCAGTGAGTCAGGACAGGGGCTCGGCAATCAGCCCCAGCATTTT. Amino acids: CAISESGQGLGNQPQHF.